Below, 25 T cell receptor beta chains from the same sample are listed, as sequenced in a study of shared clonotypes between healthy human individuals. Measured with immunoSEQ multiplex PCR; TCRdb has only the in-frame clones, and not every one. The repertoire holds about 1.1 million clones, with around three quarters as singletons. The sample comprised memory CD4+ T cells from PBMCs. Subset specified: CD45RA-negative fraction. These receptors all stem from a man aged 18-30 years in good health. Some clones in this sample may be carry-over from other donors' samples.

A note on this clone: A far larger clone is one base from this, pointing to a likely read error. Other DNA sequences in this sample translate to the same CDR3. The genes are TRBV7-2 and TRBJ1-2, with no clear D. The CDR3 sequence is 12 residues long. V was shortened by 3 bases and J by 2 bases, with 4 bases between the two germline ends. CDR1 and CDR2 from the germline V gene are SGHTA and FQGNSA. This CDR3 reads CASSFGNYGYTF. DNA for the CDR3: TGTGCCAGCAGCTTCGGGAACTATGGCTACACCTTC.

The chain links TRBV9 to TRBJ2-7, with 8 bases aligning to TRBD2. CDR1 and CDR2 (germline): SGDLS, YYNGEE. This CDR3 has 15 amino acids. V gave up 0 bases and J gave up 4 bases; unmatched junction bases: 6. The CDR3: CASSVGAGAHYEQYF. The CDR3 DNA is TGTGCCAGCAGCGTAGGAGCGGGAGCTCATTACGAGCAGTACTTC. Complete variable domain (other parts from reference TRBV9 and TRBJ2-7): DSGVTQTPKHLITATGQRVTLRCSPRSGDLSVYWYQQSLDQGLQFLIQYYNGEERAKGNILERFSAQQFPDLHSELNLSSLELGDSALYFCASSVGAGAHYEQYFGPGTRLTVT.

This clone was found once. This chain uses TRBV19 with TRBJ2-2; D is possibly TRBD2 (5 bases). Trimming pared 6 bases from V and 7 bases from J, leaving 18 bases between. In germline, CDR1 is LNHDA, CDR2 SQIVND (reference sequence). The CDR3 spans 15 residues. The CDR3: CASRDLGLFYGELFF. The CDR3 bases are TGTGCCAGTAGGGACCTAGGACTCTTTTACGGGGAGCTGTTTTTT.

This chain uses TRBV5-5 with TRBJ1-1; weak D call: TRBD1 (6 bases). This CDR3 spans 13 amino acids. Looked up from germline, CDR1 is SGHKS and CDR2 is YYEKEE (reference sequence). The germline V and J ends were trimmed by 0 bases and 4 bases, with 7 bases remaining between them. The CDR3 reads CASSLGGGTEAFF. The CDR3 coding sequence is TGTGCCAGCAGCTTGGGAGGGGGCACTGAAGCTTTCTTT.

CDR3 residues: CASRKTGMSTDTQYF. The CDR3 DNA reads TGTGCCAGCAGAAAAACAGGGATGAGCACAGATACGCAGTATTTT. The gene calls are TRBV9 and TRBJ2-3; D possibly corresponds to TRBD1 (6 bases). Germline V gene sequence: CDR1 SGDLS, CDR2 YYNGEE. Trimming removed 5 bases from V and 0 bases from J, with 13 bases in between. The CDR3 is made up of 15 amino acids.

This clone has only one observation. The V call is TRBV4-3, the J call TRBJ2-1; tentatively, D is TRBD1 or TRBD2 (5 bases each). Trimming removed 2 bases from V and 8 bases from J, with 22 bases in between. This CDR3 spans 17 amino acids. CDR1 and CDR2 (germline): LGHNA, YSLEER. CDR3 sequence: CASSQIPTSSGTHEQFF. The CDR3 DNA follows: TGCGCCAGCAGCCAAATCCCTACGAGTTCTGGGACCCATGAGCAGTTCTTC.

In this sample, this clone turned up a few times. V usage is TRBV11-2 and J usage is TRBJ2-1; 12 nucleotides match TRBD1. Germline V CDR1 and CDR2: SGHAT, FQNNGV. The CDR3 is 18 residues long. J gave up 3 bases and V 5 bases, and 11 bases lay outside the gene matches. CDR3 amino acids: CASSPPPGQGAVYNEQFF. CDR3 in DNA: TGTGCCAGCAGCCCACCACCGGGACAGGGGGCCGTCTACAATGAGCAGTTCTTC.

The V call is TRBV5-1, the J call TRBJ1-4, with 8 bases fitting TRBD1. This CDR3 is 16 amino acids long. Germline CDR1 is SGHRS and CDR2 is YFSETQ. The ends lost 1 base at V and 2 bases at J; junction bases unmatched: 4. This CDR3 is CASSLTTGATNEKLFF. In nucleotides, the CDR3 is TGCGCCAGCAGCTTGACGACAGGGGCCACTAATGAAAAACTGTTTTTT.

This chain joins TRBV9 and TRBJ1-3; TRBD1 matches 9 bases. V dropped 3 bases and J dropped 4; count of bases not matched to a gene: 2. Germline loops: CDR1 SGDLS, CDR2 YYNGEE. The CDR3 runs 14 residues. The CDR3 nucleotides read TGTGCCAGCAGCGGAACAGGGGGCGGAAACACCATATATTTT. Translation: CASSGTGGGNTIYF.

In its sample, this clone was seen once. CDR3 in amino acids: CASSPYGTGANVLTF. CDR3 bases: TGTGCCAGCAGCCCCTACGGTACTGGGGCCAACGTCCTGACTTTC. The V gene is TRBV5-5, the J gene TRBJ2-6; D is unresolved. CDR1 is SGHKS, CDR2 YYEKEE, per germline (reference sequence). V was pared by 4 bases and J by 2 bases, with 10 bases between. The CDR3 consists of 15 residues.

The chain joins TRBV28 to TRBJ1-2, with D tentatively TRBD1 (6 bases). V lost 5 bases and J lost 9, with 19 bases in between. This CDR3 is built from 14 residues. The germline V gene encodes CDR1 MDHEN and CDR2 SYDVKM. The CDR3, as DNA: TGTGCCAGCAGTCCGGGGACACCCACCCGGCGCTACACCTTC. Its translation is CASSPGTPTRRYTF.

This clone has a count of ten or more. This chain uses TRBV6-1 with TRBJ2-3; 9 bases fit TRBD1. This CDR3 is built from 14 residues. Germline lookup yields CDR1 MNHNS and CDR2 SASEGT. Unmatched junction bases numbered 11, after V lost 10 bases and J lost 6 bases. In nucleotides, the CDR3 is TGTGCCACTAAAACAGGGGGCCTTTGGGATACGCAGTATTTT. Translating it yields CATKTGGLWDTQYF.

The chain recombines TRBV7-3 with TRBJ2-1, with 11 bases that match TRBD2. The length of the CDR3 is 17 residues. Germline V gives CDR1 SGHTA, CDR2 FQGTGA. The junction had 14 bases not matched to a gene; V was cut back by 5 bases and J by 8 bases. The CDR3 bases are TGTGCCAGCAGCCGATCGAATAGCGGGAGGGCCGTCGATGAGCAGTTCTTC. Residues: CASSRSNSGRAVDEQFF.

This clone has only one observation. The rearrangement uses TRBV5-4 and TRBJ2-7, with 8 bases matching TRBD2. Germline V CDR1 and CDR2: SGHNT, YYREEE (reference sequence). The CDR3 extends over 15 amino acids. V shed 0 bases, J shed 6 bases, and the junction held 8 bases outside the gene matches. CDR3 sequence: CASSLGGLGRFEQYF. The CDR3 nucleotides are TGTGCCAGCAGCTTGGGGGGACTAGGGCGATTCGAGCAGTACTTC. The whole variable domain, remainder taken from reference TRBV5-4 and TRBJ2-7, is ETGVTQSPTHLIKTRGQQVTLRCSSQSGHNTVSWYQQALGQGPQFIFQYYREEENGRGNFPPRFSGLQFPNYSSELNVNALELDDSALYLCASSLGGLGRFEQYFGPGTRLTVT.

There are a few counts of this clone. The V gene is TRBV29-1, the J gene TRBJ2-2; D perhaps matches TRBD1 (6 bases). Germline loops: CDR1 SQVTM, CDR2 ANQGSEA. This CDR3 is built from 14 residues. The V and J ends lost 6 bases and 0 bases respectively, with 11 bases between them. Here the CDR3 DNA reads TGCAGCGTGGGGGCACTATCGAACACCGGGGAGCTGTTTTTT. Its translation: CSVGALSNTGELFF.

This clone was counted a single time. This rearrangement joins TRBV30 to TRBJ1-4; D uncertain. Germline CDR1 is GTSNPN and CDR2 is SVGIG (reference sequence). CDR3 length equals 13 residues. The CDR3 loop reads CSGQAFAGEKLFF. DNA of the CDR3: TGTAGCGGGCAGGCCTTCGCGGGTGAAAAACTGTTTTTT.

The rearrangement joins TRBV7-2 to TRBJ1-2, with 8 nucleotides matching TRBD1. CDR1 and CDR2 from the germline V gene are SGHTA and FQGNSA. The V gene end was trimmed by 7 bases and the J gene end by 7 bases; junction bases not matched to a gene: 20. CDR3 length: 17 amino acids. CDR3 DNA: TGTGCCAGCACCGAGCACCAGCTCCAGGGGGCCTGGGGTGGCTACACCTTC. Its protein is CASTEHQLQGAWGGYTF. The full variable domain, its missing parts supplied by reference TRBV7-2 and TRBJ1-2, is GAGVSQSPSNKVTEKGKDVELRCDPISGHTALYWYRQSLGQGLEFLIYFQGNSAPDKSGLPSDRFSAERTGGSVSTLTIQRTQQEDSAVYLCASTEHQLQGAWGGYTFGSGTRLTVV.

This sequence joins TRBV11-2 and TRBJ2-1; D gene uncertain. V was clipped by 1 base and J by 8 bases, with 9 bases between them. Germline V gives CDR1 SGHAT, CDR2 FQNNGV. This CDR3 is built from 13 residues. DNA of the CDR3: TGTGCCAGCAGCTTAGGCCTGCTCTATGAGCAGTTCTTC. Protein sequence: CASSLGLLYEQFF.

The chain is built from TRBV5-6 and TRBJ2-2; no firm D call. This CDR3 is 13 amino acids long. V was clipped by 3 bases and J by 13 bases, with 16 bases between them. Germline values: CDR1 SGHDT, CDR2 YYEEEE. CDR3 DNA sequence: TGTGCCAGCAGCTCCGCCGGTGCCGTCGGGCTGTTTTTT. Its translation: CASSSAGAVGLFF.

This chain joins TRBV28 and TRBJ2-1; 9 positions agree with TRBD2. The CDR3 runs to 15 residues. Germline-derived CDR1 and CDR2 are MDHEN and SYDVKM. The V segment lost 4 bases and the J segment 4 bases; nucleotides outside the gene matches: 5. The CDR3 DNA sequence: TGTGCCAGCAGTTCGGCTAGCGGGATTTACAATGAGCAGTTCTTC. Translation: CASSSASGIYNEQFF.

V is TRBV6-1 and J is TRBJ1-3; D is ambiguous. Trimming took off 3 bases at V and 9 bases at J, with 12 bases between the two ends. This CDR3 is built from 13 residues. CDR1 and CDR2 (germline): MNHNS, SASEGT. As DNA, the CDR3 is TGTGCCAGCAGTGATGCGTGGCGGGGCACCATATATTTT. This gives the protein CASSDAWRGTIYF.

Comment on this clone: One end of the junction is discordant with germline, which a read error may explain. The J gene is TRBJ2-7, the V gene TRBV5-1, with D maybe TRBD2 (6 bases). The CDR3 loop spans 13 amino acids. Per the germline V gene, CDR1 is SGHRS and CDR2 is YFSETQ. CDR3 sequence (DNA): TGCGCCAGCAGCTTGGGAGGGGTAGCGGATTATCGATTC. Protein product: CASSLGGVADYRF.

The gene calls are TRBV29-1 and TRBJ2-5; TRBD2 aligns across 9 bases. The ends lost 3 bases at V and 5 bases at J; junction bases unmatched: 10. The CDR3 covers 15 residues. Per germline, CDR1 SQVTM and CDR2 ANQGSEA. CDR3 bases: TGCAGCGTTGAGGTCGGCGGGAGGGTGGGGGAGACCCAGTACTTC. Translated, it gives CSVEVGGRVGETQYF.

This chain uses TRBV7-2 with TRBJ2-7; D not resolved. The CDR3 consists of 15 residues. V was clipped by 5 bases and J by 6 bases, with 20 bases between them. Germline values: CDR1 SGHTA, CDR2 FQGNSA. The CDR3 DNA sequence: TGTGCCAGCAGCCCTCGAAGTGGCTTGATGGGCGAGCAGTACTTC. This translates into CASSPRSGLMGEQYF.

The chain is built from TRBV5-1 and TRBJ1-2, with D unclear. The germline V gene encodes CDR1 SGHRS and CDR2 YFSETQ. The CDR3 length is 14 residues. The V and J ends lost 0 bases and 8 bases respectively, with 14 bases between them. The CDR3 sequence: CASSLARERSGYTF. In DNA, the CDR3 is TGCGCCAGCAGCTTGGCACGGGAGCGTTCGGGCTACACCTTC.